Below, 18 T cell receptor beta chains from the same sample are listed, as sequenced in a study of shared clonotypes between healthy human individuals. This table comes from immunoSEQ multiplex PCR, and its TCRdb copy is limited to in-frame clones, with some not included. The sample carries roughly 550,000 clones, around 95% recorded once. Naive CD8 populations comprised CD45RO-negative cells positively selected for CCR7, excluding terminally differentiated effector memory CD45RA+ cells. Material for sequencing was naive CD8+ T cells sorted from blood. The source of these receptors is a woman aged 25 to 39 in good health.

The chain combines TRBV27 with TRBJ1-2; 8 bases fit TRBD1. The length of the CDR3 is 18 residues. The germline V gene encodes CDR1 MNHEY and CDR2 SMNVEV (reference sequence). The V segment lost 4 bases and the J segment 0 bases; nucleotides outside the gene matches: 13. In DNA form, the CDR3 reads TGTGCCAGCAGTTCCGGGACAGGAGTTACCATCCCTAACTATGGCTACACCTTC. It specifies CASSSGTGVTIPNYGYTF.

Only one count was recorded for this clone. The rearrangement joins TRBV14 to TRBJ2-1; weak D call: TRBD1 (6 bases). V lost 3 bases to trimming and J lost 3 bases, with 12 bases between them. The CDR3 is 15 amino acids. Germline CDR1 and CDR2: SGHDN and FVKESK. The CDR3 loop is CASSHRDTLYNEQFF. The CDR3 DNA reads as TGTGCCAGCAGCCACCGGGACACCCTCTACAATGAGCAGTTCTTC.

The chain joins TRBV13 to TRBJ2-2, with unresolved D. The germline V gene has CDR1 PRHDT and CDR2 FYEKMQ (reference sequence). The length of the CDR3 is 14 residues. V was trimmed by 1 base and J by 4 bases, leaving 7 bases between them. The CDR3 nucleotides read TGTGCCAGCAGCTTAGAACGGCTCACCGGGGAGCTGTTTTTT. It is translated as CASSLERLTGELFF.

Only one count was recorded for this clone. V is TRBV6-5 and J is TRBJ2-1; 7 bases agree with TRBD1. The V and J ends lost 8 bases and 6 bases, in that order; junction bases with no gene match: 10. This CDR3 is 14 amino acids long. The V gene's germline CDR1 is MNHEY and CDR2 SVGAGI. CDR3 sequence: CASLQGPTFNEQFF. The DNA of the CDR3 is TGTGCCAGCCTACAGGGGCCCACCTTCAATGAGCAGTTCTTC.

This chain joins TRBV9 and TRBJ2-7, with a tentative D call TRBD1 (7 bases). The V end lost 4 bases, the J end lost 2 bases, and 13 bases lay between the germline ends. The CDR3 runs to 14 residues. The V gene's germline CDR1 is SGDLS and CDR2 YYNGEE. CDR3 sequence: CASSQGGSPYEQYF. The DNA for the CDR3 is TGTGCCAGCAGCCAGGGGGGCAGTCCCTACGAGCAGTACTTC.

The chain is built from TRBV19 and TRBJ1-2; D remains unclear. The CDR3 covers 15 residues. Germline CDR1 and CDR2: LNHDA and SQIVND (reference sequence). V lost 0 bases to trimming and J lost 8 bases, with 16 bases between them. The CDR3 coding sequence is TGTGCCAGTAGTATAGATCCCAGGACCCCTATGGGCTACACCTTC. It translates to CASSIDPRTPMGYTF.

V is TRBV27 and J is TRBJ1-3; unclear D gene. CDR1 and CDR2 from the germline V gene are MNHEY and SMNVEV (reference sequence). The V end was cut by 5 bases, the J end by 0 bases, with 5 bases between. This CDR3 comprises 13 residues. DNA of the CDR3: TGTGCCAGCAGTCCGTACTCTGGAAACACCATATATTTT. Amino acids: CASSPYSGNTIYF.

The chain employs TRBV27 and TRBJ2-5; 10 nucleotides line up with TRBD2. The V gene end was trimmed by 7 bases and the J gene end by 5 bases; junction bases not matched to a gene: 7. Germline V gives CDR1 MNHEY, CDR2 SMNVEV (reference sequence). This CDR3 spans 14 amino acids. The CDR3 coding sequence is TGTGCCAGCACGTCTAGCGGGAGTCTTGAGACCCAGTACTTC. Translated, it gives CASTSSGSLETQYF.

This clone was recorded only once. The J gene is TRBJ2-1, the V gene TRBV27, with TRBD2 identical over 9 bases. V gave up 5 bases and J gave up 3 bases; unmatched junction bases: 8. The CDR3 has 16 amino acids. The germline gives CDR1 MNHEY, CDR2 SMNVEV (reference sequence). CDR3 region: CASSDGAGGNYNEQFF. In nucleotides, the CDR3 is TGTGCCAGCAGTGATGGTGCGGGAGGGAACTACAATGAGCAGTTCTTC.

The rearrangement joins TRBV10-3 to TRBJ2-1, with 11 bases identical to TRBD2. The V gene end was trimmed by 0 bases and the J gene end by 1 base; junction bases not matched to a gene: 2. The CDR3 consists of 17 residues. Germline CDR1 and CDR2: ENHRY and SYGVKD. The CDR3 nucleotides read TGTGCCATCAGTGAGTCGTCTAGCGGGAGGTCCTACAATGAGCAGTTCTTC. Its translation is CAISESSSGRSYNEQFF.

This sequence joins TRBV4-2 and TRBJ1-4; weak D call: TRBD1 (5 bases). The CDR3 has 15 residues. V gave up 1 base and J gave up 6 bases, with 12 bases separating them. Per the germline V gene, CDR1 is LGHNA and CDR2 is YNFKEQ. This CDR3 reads CASSQGAGGDEKLFF. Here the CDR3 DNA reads TGTGCCAGCAGCCAAGGGGCGGGGGGTGATGAAAAACTGTTTTTT.

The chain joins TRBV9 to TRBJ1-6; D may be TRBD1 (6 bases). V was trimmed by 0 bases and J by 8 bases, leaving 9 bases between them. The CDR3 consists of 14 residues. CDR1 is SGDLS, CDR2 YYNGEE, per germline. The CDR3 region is CASSVGDRYSPLHF. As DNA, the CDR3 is TGTGCCAGCAGCGTAGGAGACAGGTATTCACCCCTCCACTTT.

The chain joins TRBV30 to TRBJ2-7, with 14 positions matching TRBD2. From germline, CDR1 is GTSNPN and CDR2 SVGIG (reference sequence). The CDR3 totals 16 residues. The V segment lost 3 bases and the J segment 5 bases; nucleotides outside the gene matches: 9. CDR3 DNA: TGTGCCTGGAGGACAGGGACTAGCGGGAGCCTTAACGAGCAGTACTTC. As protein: CAWRTGTSGSLNEQYF. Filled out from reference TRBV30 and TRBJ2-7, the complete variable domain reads SQTIHQWPATLVQPVGSPLSLECTVEGTSNPNLYWYRQAAGRGLQLLFYSVGIGQISSEVPQNLSASRPQDRQFILSSKKLLLSDSGFYLCAWRTGTSGSLNEQYFGPGTRLTVT.

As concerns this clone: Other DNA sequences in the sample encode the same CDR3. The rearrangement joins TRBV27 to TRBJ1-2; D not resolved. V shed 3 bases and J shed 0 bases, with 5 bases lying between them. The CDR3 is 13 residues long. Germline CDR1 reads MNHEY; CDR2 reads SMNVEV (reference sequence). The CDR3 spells CASSLGSNYGYTF. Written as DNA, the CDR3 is TGTGCCAGCAGTTTGGGATCTAACTATGGCTACACCTTC.

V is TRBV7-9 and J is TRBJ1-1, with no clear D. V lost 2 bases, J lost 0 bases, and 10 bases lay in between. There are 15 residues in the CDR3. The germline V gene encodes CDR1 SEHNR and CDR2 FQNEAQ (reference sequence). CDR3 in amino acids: CASSLFVGMNTEAFF. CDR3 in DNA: TGTGCCAGCAGCTTATTTGTGGGTATGAACACTGAAGCTTTCTTT.

CDR3 loop: CASSVAAEQFF. Here the CDR3 DNA reads TGTGCCAGCAGTGTAGCCGCTGAGCAGTTCTTC. The chain uses TRBV2 and TRBJ2-1; no clear D gene. Germline CDR1 SNHLY, CDR2 FYNNEI. The CDR3 consists of 11 residues. Between the trimmed V and J ends, which lost 4 bases and 9 bases, there was a span of 7 bases.

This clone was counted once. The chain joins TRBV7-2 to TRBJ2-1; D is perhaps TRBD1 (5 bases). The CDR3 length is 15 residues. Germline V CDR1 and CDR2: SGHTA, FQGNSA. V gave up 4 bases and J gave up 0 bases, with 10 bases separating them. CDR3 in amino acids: CASSSDMLSYNEQFF. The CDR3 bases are TGTGCCAGCAGCTCGGACATGCTCTCCTACAATGAGCAGTTCTTC.

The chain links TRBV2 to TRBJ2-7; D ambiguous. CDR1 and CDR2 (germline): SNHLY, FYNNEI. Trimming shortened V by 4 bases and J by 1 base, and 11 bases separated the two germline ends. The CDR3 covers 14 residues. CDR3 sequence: CASSGRPNSYEQYF. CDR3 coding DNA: TGTGCCAGCAGTGGCAGGCCCAATTCCTACGAGCAGTACTTC.